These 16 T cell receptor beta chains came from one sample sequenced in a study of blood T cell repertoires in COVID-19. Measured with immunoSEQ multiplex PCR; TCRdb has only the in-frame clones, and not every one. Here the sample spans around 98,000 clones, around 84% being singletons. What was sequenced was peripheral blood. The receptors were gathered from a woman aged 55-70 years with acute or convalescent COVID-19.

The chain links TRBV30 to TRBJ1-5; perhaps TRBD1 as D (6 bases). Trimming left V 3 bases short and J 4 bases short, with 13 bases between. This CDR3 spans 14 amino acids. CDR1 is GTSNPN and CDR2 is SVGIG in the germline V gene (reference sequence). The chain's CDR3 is CAWSLTGINQPQHF. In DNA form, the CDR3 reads TGTGCCTGGAGCTTGACAGGAATTAATCAGCCCCAGCATTTT.

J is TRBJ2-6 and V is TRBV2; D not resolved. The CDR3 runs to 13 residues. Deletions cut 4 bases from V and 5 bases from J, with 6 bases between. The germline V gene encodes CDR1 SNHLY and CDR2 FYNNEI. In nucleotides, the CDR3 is TGTGCCAGCAGTGTTGTTAGGGCCAACGTCCTGACTTTC. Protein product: CASSVVRANVLTF.

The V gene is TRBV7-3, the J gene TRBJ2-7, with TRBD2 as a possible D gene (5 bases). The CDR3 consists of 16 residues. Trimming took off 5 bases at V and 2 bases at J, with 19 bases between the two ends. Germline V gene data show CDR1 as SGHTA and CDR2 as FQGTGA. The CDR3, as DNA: TGTGCCAGCAGCCAAACCCCTCGGACTGACCCCTACGAGCAGTACTTC. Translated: CASSQTPRTDPYEQYF.

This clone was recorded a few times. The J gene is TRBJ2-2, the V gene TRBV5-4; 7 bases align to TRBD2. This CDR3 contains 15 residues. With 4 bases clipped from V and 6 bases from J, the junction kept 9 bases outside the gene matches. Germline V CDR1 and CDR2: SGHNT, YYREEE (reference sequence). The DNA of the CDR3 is TGTGCCAGCAGCCTCGGACTAGGAGGGGCCGGGGAGCTGTTTTTT. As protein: CASSLGLGGAGELFF.

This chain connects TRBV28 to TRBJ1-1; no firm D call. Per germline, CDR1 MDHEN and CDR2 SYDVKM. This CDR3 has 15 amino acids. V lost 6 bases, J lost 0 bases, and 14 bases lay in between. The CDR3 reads CASRRVGVMNTEAFF. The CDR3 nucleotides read TGTGCCAGCAGACGCGTCGGGGTCATGAACACTGAAGCTTTCTTT. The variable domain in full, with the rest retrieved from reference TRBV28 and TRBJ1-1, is DVKVTQSSRYLVKRTGEKVFLECVQDMDHENMFWYRQDPGLGLRLIYFSYDVKMKEKGDIPEGYSVSREKKERFSLILESASTNQTSMYLCASRRVGVMNTEAFFGQGTRLTVV.

The CDR3 spells CASSLEQRGEQYF. For the CDR3, the DNA is TGTGCCAGCAGTTTAGAACAGCGCGGGGAGCAGTACTTC. This chain joins TRBV28 and TRBJ2-7; possibly TRBD2 for D (5 bases). Germline loops: CDR1 MDHEN, CDR2 SYDVKM. The CDR3 has 13 residues. The V gene lost 2 bases and the J gene lost 7 bases, with 12 bases spanning the gap.

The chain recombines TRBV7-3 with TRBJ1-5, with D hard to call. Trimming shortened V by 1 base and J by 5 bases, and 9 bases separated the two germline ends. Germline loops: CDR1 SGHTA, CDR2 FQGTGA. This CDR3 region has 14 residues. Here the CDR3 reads CASSLNHGDQPQHF. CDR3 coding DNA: TGTGCCAGCAGCTTAAATCACGGGGATCAGCCCCAGCATTTT.

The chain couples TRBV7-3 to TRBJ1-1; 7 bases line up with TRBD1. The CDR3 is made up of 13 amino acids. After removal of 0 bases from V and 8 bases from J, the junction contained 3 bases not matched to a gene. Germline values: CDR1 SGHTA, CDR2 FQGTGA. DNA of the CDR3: TGTGCCAGCAGCTTAACCCGGGACAGAGAAGCTTTCTTT. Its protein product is CASSLTRDREAFF.

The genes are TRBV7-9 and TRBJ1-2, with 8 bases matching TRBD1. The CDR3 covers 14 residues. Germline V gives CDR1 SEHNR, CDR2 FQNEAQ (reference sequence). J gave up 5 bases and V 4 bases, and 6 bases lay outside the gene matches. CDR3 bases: TGTGCCAGCAGCTCTCATCAGGGGGCTTATGGCTACACCTTC. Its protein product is CASSSHQGAYGYTF.

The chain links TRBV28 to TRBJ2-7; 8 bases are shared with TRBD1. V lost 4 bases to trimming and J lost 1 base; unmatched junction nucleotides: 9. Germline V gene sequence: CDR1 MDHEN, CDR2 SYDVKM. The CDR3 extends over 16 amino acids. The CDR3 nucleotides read TGTGCCAGCAGTTCGATCCGGGACAGGAGGTCCTACGAGCAGTACTTC. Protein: CASSSIRDRRSYEQYF.

CDR3 sequence: CASSPQGKNQPQHF. CDR3 bases: TGTGCCAGCTCACCCCAGGGGAAGAATCAGCCCCAGCATTTT. The rearrangement uses TRBV18 and TRBJ1-5; tentative D call: TRBD1 (6 bases). The CDR3 has 14 amino acids. The germline gives CDR1 KGHSH, CDR2 LQKENI. Trimming removed 3 bases from V and 4 bases from J, with 10 bases in between.

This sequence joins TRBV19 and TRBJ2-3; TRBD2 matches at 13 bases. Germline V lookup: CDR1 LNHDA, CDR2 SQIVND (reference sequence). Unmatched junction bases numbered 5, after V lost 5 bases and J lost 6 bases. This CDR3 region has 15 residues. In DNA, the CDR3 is TGTGCCAGTAGTGAGGGACTAGCGGGGTTTGATACGCAGTATTTT. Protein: CASSEGLAGFDTQYF.

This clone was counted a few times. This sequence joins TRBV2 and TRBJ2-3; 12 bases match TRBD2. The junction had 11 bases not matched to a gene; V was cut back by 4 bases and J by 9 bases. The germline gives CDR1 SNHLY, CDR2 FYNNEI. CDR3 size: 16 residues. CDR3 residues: CASSATSGGSRRTQYF. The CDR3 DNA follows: TGTGCCAGCAGTGCGACTAGCGGGGGTTCGAGACGAACGCAGTATTTT.

This CDR3 is CASSLGGQPLTDTQYF. The CDR3 nucleotides are TGCGCCAGCAGCTTGGGTGGACAGCCCCTCACAGATACGCAGTATTTT. This chain uses TRBV5-1 with TRBJ2-3; TRBD1 might be the D (6 bases). Trimming removed 0 bases at V and 2 bases at J, with 13 bases between. The CDR3 covers 16 residues. The germline V gene has CDR1 SGHRS and CDR2 YFSETQ.

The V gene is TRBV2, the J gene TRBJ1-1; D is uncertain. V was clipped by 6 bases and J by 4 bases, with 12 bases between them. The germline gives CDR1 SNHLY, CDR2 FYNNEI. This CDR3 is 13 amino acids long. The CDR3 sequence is CASSRTSATEAFF. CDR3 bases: TGTGCCAGCAGCCGAACGAGTGCCACTGAAGCTTTCTTT.

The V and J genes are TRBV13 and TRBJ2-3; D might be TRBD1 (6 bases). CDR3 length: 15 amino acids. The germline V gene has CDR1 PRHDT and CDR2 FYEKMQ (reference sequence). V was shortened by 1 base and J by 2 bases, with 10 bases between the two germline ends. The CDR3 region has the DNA TGTGCCAGCAGCTTAGTCGGGGACAACACAGATACGCAGTATTTT. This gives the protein CASSLVGDNTDTQYF.